Listed here are 14 T cell receptor beta chains from one sample, sequenced in a study of human T cells and chemical hapten exposure. TCRdb redid the calling of the RACE reads with MiXCR, one entry per CDR3 protein. The data show about 55,000 distinct CDR3 sequences, about 10% seen once. Noted time point: patch test 2, 6 weeks after DPC sensitization. Treatment reported: therapeutic diphenylcyclopropenone sensitization with weekly scalp DPC. The source material was whole blood, sampled in connection with sensitization to the hapten diphenylcyclopropenone (DPC). These receptors were collected from a woman between 50 and 59 years old with alopecia areata. Some clones in this sample may be carry-over from other donors' samples.

The table lists this clonotype with many counts. The chain links TRBV28 to TRBJ1-1, with 7 bases lining up with TRBD1. The J segment lost 3 bases and the V segment lost 8 bases, leaving 6 bases of the junction unmatched. This CDR3 comprises 13 residues. Germline-derived CDR1 and CDR2 are MDHEN and SYDVKM. Here the CDR3 DNA reads TGTGCCAGCGAAGGGGGCACGTACACTGAAGCTTTCTTT. Its translation: CASEGGTYTEAFF.

This clonotype was counted at least ten times. The rearrangement uses TRBV28 and TRBJ1-3; D is uncertain. The germline V gene encodes CDR1 MDHEN and CDR2 SYDVKM. This CDR3 is built from 11 residues. Trimming took off 3 bases at V and 5 bases at J, with 2 bases between the two ends. The CDR3 loop reads CASSFRNTIYF. In DNA form, the CDR3 reads TGTGCCAGCAGTTTCCGAAACACCATATATTTT. Combining the CDR3 with reference TRBV28 and TRBJ1-3 gives the whole variable domain DVKVTQSSRYLVKRTGEKVFLECVQDMDHENMFWYRQDPGLGLRLIYFSYDVKMKEKGDIPEGYSVSREKKERFSLILESASTNQTSMYLCASSFRNTIYFGEGSWLTVV.

The chain uses TRBV29-1 and TRBJ2-5; 9 positions match TRBD1. V was pared by 3 bases and J by 6 bases, with 5 bases of the junction left unmatched. The CDR3 sequence is 13 residues long. Germline values: CDR1 SQVTM, CDR2 ANQGSEA. CDR3 bases: TGCAGCGTTGACCGGGGACAGGGAAAGACCCAGTACTTC. This gives the protein CSVDRGQGKTQYF. Full variable domain (rest looked up from reference TRBV29-1 and TRBJ2-5): SAVISQKPSRDICQRGTSLTIQCQVDSQVTMMFWYRQQPGQSLTLIATANQGSEATYESGFVIDKFPISRPNLTFSTLTVSNMSPEDSSIYLCSVDRGQGKTQYFGPGTRLLVL.

This clonotype was seen repeatedly, ten times or more. This chain uses TRBV11-2 with TRBJ2-6; D is perhaps TRBD2 (6 bases). Germline V CDR1 and CDR2: SGHAT, FQNNGV. The CDR3 is made up of 15 amino acids. Trimming cost V 2 bases and J 3 bases, with 8 bases left between them. The CDR3 region is CASSLLGGGANVLTF. CDR3 nucleotide sequence: TGTGCCAGCAGCTTATTGGGAGGTGGGGCCAACGTCCTGACTTTC.

The chain employs TRBV20-1 and TRBJ2-2; D might be TRBD1 (5 bases). With 0 bases removed from V and 1 base from J, the gap between germline ends came to 12 bases. Per germline, CDR1 DFQATT and CDR2 SNEGSKA (reference sequence). The CDR3 runs to 16 residues. The DNA for the CDR3 is TGCAGTGCTAGAGATCGTCGCAGGGAGAACACCGGGGAGCTGTTTTTT. Amino acids: CSARDRRRENTGELFF.

The chain recombines TRBV6-4 with TRBJ2-3, with 9 bases fitting TRBD2. The trim removed 0 bases at V and 0 bases at J, leaving 7 bases unmatched. CDR1 MRHNA and CDR2 SNTAGT come from the germline V gene. The CDR3 runs to 18 residues. The CDR3: CASSDSPTSGPSTDTQYF. CDR3 DNA sequence: TGTGCCAGCAGTGACTCACCAACTAGCGGGCCTAGCACAGATACGCAGTATTTT.

J is TRBJ1-4 and V is TRBV5-4; D might be TRBD1 (5 bases). Germline assignment: CDR1 SGHNT and CDR2 YYREEE (reference sequence). Trimming took 1 base from V and 1 from J, leaving 8 bases between them. This CDR3 is 15 amino acids long. CDR3 amino acids: CASSLYGGTNEKLFF. The CDR3 DNA reads as TGTGCCAGCAGCTTGTACGGGGGAACTAATGAAAAACTGTTTTTT.

This clonotype has ten or more counts. This rearrangement joins TRBV4-2 to TRBJ1-2; no definite D call. Germline lookup yields CDR1 LGHNA and CDR2 YNFKEQ. V lost 4 bases to trimming and J lost 4 bases, with 10 bases between them. There are 13 residues in the CDR3. The CDR3: CASSRPEVYGYTF. The CDR3, as DNA: TGTGCCAGCAGCCGCCCTGAGGTCTATGGCTACACCTTC.

The table lists this clonotype with many counts. The chain is built from TRBV12-3 or TRBV12-4 and TRBJ1-2, with no clear D. This CDR3 spans 13 amino acids. Trimming left V 5 bases short and J 5 bases short, with 12 bases between. The CDR3 nucleotides read TGTGCCAGCAGTAATATACGGACTTATGGCTACACCTTC. It translates to CASSNIRTYGYTF.

In the case of this clonotype: This likely comes from a read error, as the CDR3 has no conserved phenylalanine or tryptophan at its end. The DNA is left out, because the CDR3 cannot be placed on it with certainty; the CDR3 is given as TCRdb lists it. This chain uses TRBV5-5 with TRBJ2-1. The CDR3 has 8 residues if both end residues are counted. The germline CDR1 and CDR2 sequences are SGHKS and YYEKEE (reference sequence). CDR3 region: CASREVGL.

The rearrangement joins TRBV7-8 to TRBJ1-1, with a tentative D call TRBD1 (6 bases). Germline loops: CDR1 SGHVS, CDR2 FQNEAQ. V shed 2 bases and J shed 4 bases, with 17 bases lying between them. The CDR3 is made up of 16 amino acids. The CDR3, as DNA: TGTGCCAGCAGCTTATCCCAGGGGCAGTTGAGCACTGAAGCTTTCTTT. It encodes CASSLSQGQLSTEAFF.

This clonotype has a handful of counts. This sequence joins TRBV9 and TRBJ2-5; D unclear. V gave up 2 bases and J gave up 0 bases, with 8 bases separating them. Germline V gives CDR1 SGDLS, CDR2 YYNGEE. This CDR3 spans 14 amino acids. CDR3 amino acids: CASSVGRYQETQYF. In DNA, the CDR3 is TGTGCCAGCAGCGTTGGACGGTACCAAGAGACCCAGTACTTC.

In its sample, this clonotype was seen many times. V gene TRBV7-6 combines with J gene TRBJ1-5; TRBD1 is a possible D gene (5 bases). From germline, CDR1 is SGHVS and CDR2 FNYEAQ. V was pared by 1 base and J by 4 bases, with 11 bases between. CDR3 length: 15 amino acids. CDR3 sequence: CASSLVSGLNQPQHF. CDR3 bases: TGTGCCAGCAGCTTAGTTTCAGGGTTAAATCAGCCCCAGCATTTT.

This clonotype was observed many times. The chain has TRBV6-2 or TRBV6-3 and TRBJ2-3; 9 positions match TRBD2. With V trimmed by 0 bases and J by 5 bases, 9 bases remained unmatched. Germline V CDR1 and CDR2: MNHEY, SVGEGT. The CDR3 is 17 amino acids. The CDR3 nucleotides read TGTGCCAGCAGTTACTCATCCCTAGCGGGGCCGGGAGATACGCAGTATTTT. The encoded protein is CASSYSSLAGPGDTQYF.